The 18 T cell receptor beta chains below all came from one sample that was sequenced in a study of CD8+ T cells in alopecia areata. RNA was extracted and reverse transcribed into cDNA as the sequencing template. The data were produced by immunoSEQ multiplex PCR, yet TCRdb's version contains in-frame clones alone and is incomplete. The sample includes about 160,000 clones, approximately 65% seen only once; the top ten take around 0.9%. This sample's treatment: oral pan-JAK inhibitor, 5-10 mg twice daily. The sample here was CD4+ T cells sorted from blood, taken at week 4, from a patient treated with tofacitinib. The source is a human donor with alopecia areata.

This clone was seen more than once but under ten times. This chain uses TRBV10-3 with TRBJ2-7, with a possible D match to TRBD1 (5 bases). Trimming stripped 0 bases from V and 2 bases from J, with 8 bases between. The CDR3 covers 14 residues. The germline gives CDR1 ENHRY, CDR2 SYGVKD. This CDR3 is CAISESGAPYEQYF. The CDR3 DNA is TGTGCCATCAGTGAGTCTGGGGCGCCCTACGAGCAGTACTTC.

The chain links TRBV4-3 to TRBJ2-1, with TRBD1 identical over 10 bases. CDR3 length: 14 amino acids. Germline-derived CDR1 and CDR2 are LGHNA and YSLEER. V shed 3 bases and J 10 bases; nucleotides not matched to a gene: 6. The CDR3 protein is CASSHRQGAGEQFF. CDR3 in DNA: TGCGCCAGCAGCCATAGACAGGGGGCCGGGGAGCAGTTCTTC.

This clone was seen only a few times. The V and J genes are TRBV19 and TRBJ2-2; D is undetermined. Per germline, CDR1 LNHDA and CDR2 SQIVND (reference sequence). Trimming stripped 7 bases from V and 1 base from J, with 7 bases between. The CDR3 has 13 residues. The CDR3 here is CASMWWNTGELFF. In DNA form, the CDR3 reads TGTGCCAGTATGTGGTGGAACACCGGGGAGCTGTTTTTT.

The rearrangement joins TRBV10-3 to TRBJ2-7, with 11 bases that match TRBD1. Trimming took 2 bases from V and 10 from J; bases not matched to a gene: 7. The length of the CDR3 is 14 residues. Per germline, CDR1 ENHRY and CDR2 SYGVKD. The CDR3 DNA reads as TGTGCCATCAGTGAGCCTGGGACAGGGGGGCGCCAGTACTTC. Protein: CAISEPGTGGRQYF.

CDR3 coding DNA: TGCAGCGTGCGGATGAACACTGAAGCTTTCTTT. Residues: CSVRMNTEAFF. The rearrangement links TRBV29-1 to TRBJ1-1; D remains ambiguous. The CDR3 is 11 residues long. Germline-derived CDR1 and CDR2 are SQVTM and ANQGSEA. Trimming pared 6 bases from V and 0 bases from J, leaving 5 bases between.

The chain recombines TRBV5-6 with TRBJ1-6, with 7 bases that match TRBD1. Germline CDR1 SGHDT, CDR2 YYEEEE. V shed 0 bases and J 8 bases; nucleotides not matched to a gene: 5. The CDR3 is 15 amino acids. CDR3 bases: TGTGCCAGCAGCTTGGTTGGCAGGGGGGATTCACCCCTCCACTTT. It specifies CASSLVGRGDSPLHF.

V and J are TRBV5-1 and TRBJ2-7; a possible D gene is TRBD1 (5 bases). Germline V gene sequence: CDR1 SGHRS, CDR2 YFSETQ. Trimming pared 5 bases from V and 7 bases from J, leaving 22 bases between. This CDR3 has 15 residues. CDR3: CASSSDSNRVREQYF. CDR3 DNA: TGCGCCAGCAGTAGTGACAGCAACCGGGTCCGGGAGCAGTACTTC. Full variable domain (outside the CDR3, taken from reference TRBV5-1 and TRBJ2-7): KAGVTQTPRYLIKTRGQQVTLSCSPISGHRSVSWYQQTPGQGLQFLFEYFSETQRNKGNFPGRFSGRQFSNSRSEMNVSTLELGDSALYLCASSSDSNRVREQYFGPGTRLTVT.

Notes on this clone: Additional DNA sequences in this sample encode the identical CDR3. The J gene is TRBJ2-5, the V gene TRBV29-1; tentative D call: TRBD1 (5 bases). V gave up 7 bases and J gave up 4 bases, with 7 bases separating them. Looked up from germline, CDR1 is SQVTM and CDR2 is ANQGSEA. The CDR3 contains 10 residues. CDR3 loop: CSGGGETQYF. The CDR3 nucleotides are TGCAGCGGGGGCGGAGAGACCCAGTACTTC.

The chain couples TRBV15 to TRBJ1-1; no clear D. V lost 1 base and J 10 bases, leaving 13 bases between the germline ends. The CDR3 has 13 residues. Germline CDR1 and CDR2: LNHNV and YYDKDF (reference sequence). DNA of the CDR3: TGTGCCACCAGCAGAGCGGACGGCCAGGTAGCTTTCTTT. This sequence encodes CATSRADGQVAFF.

V and J are TRBV4-3 and TRBJ1-4; possible D gene TRBD1, 5 bases. The CDR3 length is 14 residues. Germline loops: CDR1 LGHNA, CDR2 YSLEER. The germline V and J ends were trimmed by 0 bases and 14 bases, with 16 bases remaining between them. The CDR3: CASSQEGRLMGLFF. CDR3 bases: TGCGCCAGCAGCCAAGAGGGACGGTTGATGGGGCTGTTTTTT.

This chain connects TRBV5-6 to TRBJ2-3; D is uncertain. This CDR3 has 13 amino acids. Germline V lookup: CDR1 SGHDT, CDR2 YYEEEE. Trimming shortened V by 5 bases and J by 4 bases, and 11 bases separated the two germline ends. CDR3 DNA: TGTGCCAGCAGACCCAGATATGCAGATACGCAGTATTTT. It yields the protein CASRPRYADTQYF.

This sequence joins TRBV4-2 and TRBJ2-7; D might be TRBD1 (5 bases). The CDR3 spans 20 residues. V was shortened by 0 bases and J by 3 bases, with 27 bases between the two germline ends. Germline V lookup: CDR1 LGHNA, CDR2 YNFKEQ. The CDR3 sequence is CASSQEDLGASQQFYYEQYF. CDR3 nucleotides: TGTGCCAGCAGCCAAGAGGATCTTGGGGCTAGTCAACAGTTTTACTACGAGCAGTACTTC.

This clone has more than one count but fewer than ten. This chain uses TRBV7-9 with TRBJ2-1; D unclear. CDR1 is SEHNR, CDR2 FQNEAQ, per germline (reference sequence). The CDR3 is made up of 12 amino acids. The V gene lost 2 bases and the J gene lost 8 bases, with 7 bases spanning the gap. CDR3 amino acids: CASSLNGDEQFF. The CDR3 nucleotides read TGTGCCAGCAGCTTAAATGGGGATGAGCAGTTCTTC.

This chain connects TRBV7-9 to TRBJ2-7, with 8 bases lining up with TRBD1. Germline trimming cut 11 bases from V and 2 bases from J; bases unmatched to any gene: 8. CDR1 and CDR2 from the germline V gene are SEHNR and FQNEAQ (reference sequence). The CDR3 is 13 residues long. The CDR3 nucleotides are TGTGCCGGCCAAGAACAGGGGGCCTACGAGCAGTACTTC. Protein: CAGQEQGAYEQYF.

This clone was seen once. J is TRBJ2-3 and V is TRBV30, with D possibly matching TRBD2 (5 bases). CDR3 size: 13 residues. V dropped 1 base and J dropped 2 bases, with 7 bases sitting between them. Germline V gene sequence: CDR1 GTSNPN, CDR2 SVGIG (reference sequence). CDR3 DNA: TGTGCCTGGAGTGGAGGGATCACAGATACGCAGTATTTT. Encoded protein: CAWSGGITDTQYF.

The chain is built from TRBV29-1 and TRBJ2-2, with unresolved D. In germline, CDR1 is SQVTM, CDR2 ANQGSEA. V shed 0 bases and J shed 1 base, with 9 bases lying between them. The CDR3 extends over 15 amino acids. The CDR3 protein is CSVEDPGMNTGELFF. CDR3 DNA sequence: TGCAGCGTTGAAGATCCAGGCATGAACACCGGGGAGCTGTTTTTT.

This sequence joins TRBV29-1 and TRBJ2-1, with TRBD2 matching 11 bases. Germline values: CDR1 SQVTM, CDR2 ANQGSEA. J was trimmed by 9 bases and V by 4 bases; bases with no gene match: 11. CDR3 length equals 15 residues. The CDR3 bases are TGCAGCGTTGGTAGCGTAGCGGGGGGGCCCGGTGAGCAGTTCTTC. Amino acids: CSVGSVAGGPGEQFF.

The V call is TRBV2, the J call TRBJ1-5; 7 positions agree with TRBD1. CDR3 length: 17 amino acids. V shed 6 bases, J shed 0 bases, and the junction held 11 bases outside the gene matches. Germline V gene data show CDR1 as SNHLY and CDR2 as FYNNEI. The CDR3 DNA follows: TGTGCCAGCAGCAAAGAGAGAGGACAGGTTAGCAATCAGCCCCAGCATTTT. This sequence encodes CASSKERGQVSNQPQHF.